The table lists the clone carrying this T cell receptor (beta chain) with a few counts. What it recognizes is unknown. Next came a second PCR, run for roughly 6 to 11 cycles, which used a sample-barcoded 5' primer along with a J-beta primer mix. Each CDR3 protein gets one entry after TCRdb re-called the 5' RACE reads with MiXCR. The sample shows about 780,000 distinct CDR3 sequences, 35% to 60% of them seen only once. This sample stems from a study of blood T cells in healthy people across ages. Study-wide points: Roughly linear age-related decline in beta diversity appeared, significant by age about 37.

The CDR3 has 16 amino acids. V lost 4 bases, J lost 4 bases, and 12 bases stayed unmatched. The germline CDR1 and CDR2 sequences are MDHEN and SYDVKM. The chain is built from TRBV28 and TRBJ1-2; TRBD1 agrees at 7 bases. The material sequenced was blood. This receptor was taken from an elderly man in good health. CDR3 coding DNA: TGTGCCAGCAGTTCGATCCGGGACCCAGGGGGCTATGGCTACACCTTC. It specifies CASSSIRDPGGYGYTF.